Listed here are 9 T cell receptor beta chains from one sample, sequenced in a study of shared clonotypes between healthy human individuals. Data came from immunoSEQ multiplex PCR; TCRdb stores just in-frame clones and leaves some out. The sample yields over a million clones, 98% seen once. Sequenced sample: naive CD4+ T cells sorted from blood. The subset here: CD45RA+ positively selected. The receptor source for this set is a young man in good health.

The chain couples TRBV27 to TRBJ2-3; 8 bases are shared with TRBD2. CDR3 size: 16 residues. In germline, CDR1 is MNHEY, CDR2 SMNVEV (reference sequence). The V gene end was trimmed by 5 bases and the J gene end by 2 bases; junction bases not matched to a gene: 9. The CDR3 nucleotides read TGTGCCAGCAGTGTCCGAGCGGGAGCGACCACAGATACGCAGTATTTT. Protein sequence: CASSVRAGATTDTQYF.

In DNA form, the CDR3 reads TGTGCCAGCTCACCCCTTGGTGGGGGCGGTCGGGCCTACGAGCAGTACTTC. Its protein product is CASSPLGGGGRAYEQYF. The gene calls are TRBV18 and TRBJ2-7; the D gene is possibly TRBD1 (6 bases). Germline CDR1 and CDR2: KGHSH and LQKENI. The CDR3 runs to 17 residues. The V and J ends lost 3 bases and 2 bases respectively, with 20 bases between them.

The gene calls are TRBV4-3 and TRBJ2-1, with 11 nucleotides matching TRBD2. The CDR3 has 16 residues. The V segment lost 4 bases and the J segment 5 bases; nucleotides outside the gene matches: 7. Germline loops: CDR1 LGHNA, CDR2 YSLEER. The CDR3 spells CASSLGTSGKDNEQFF. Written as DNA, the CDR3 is TGCGCCAGCAGCCTGGGGACTAGCGGAAAAGACAATGAGCAGTTCTTC.

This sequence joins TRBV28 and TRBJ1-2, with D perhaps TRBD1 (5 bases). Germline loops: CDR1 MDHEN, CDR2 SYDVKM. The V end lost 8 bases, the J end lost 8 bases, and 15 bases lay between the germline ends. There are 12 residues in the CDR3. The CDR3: CASGVGGNGYTF. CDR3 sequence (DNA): TGTGCCAGCGGGGTTGGGGGAAACGGCTACACCTTC.

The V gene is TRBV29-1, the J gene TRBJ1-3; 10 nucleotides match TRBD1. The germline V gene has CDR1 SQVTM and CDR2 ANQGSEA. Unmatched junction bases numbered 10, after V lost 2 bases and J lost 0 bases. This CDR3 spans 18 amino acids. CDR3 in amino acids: CSVEWGTGEAISGNTIYF. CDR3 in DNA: TGCAGCGTTGAATGGGGGACAGGGGAGGCTATCTCTGGAAACACCATATATTTT.

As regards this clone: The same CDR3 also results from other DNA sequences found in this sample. Here the CDR3 reads CASSLGQGDTEAFF. The DNA of the CDR3 is TGTGCCAGCAGCCTGGGACAGGGGGACACTGAAGCTTTCTTT. The V call is TRBV7-9, the J call TRBJ1-1; 11 positions agree with TRBD1. Per germline, CDR1 SEHNR and CDR2 FQNEAQ (reference sequence). The V and J ends lost 5 bases and 3 bases, in that order; junction bases with no gene match: 2. The CDR3 has 14 residues.

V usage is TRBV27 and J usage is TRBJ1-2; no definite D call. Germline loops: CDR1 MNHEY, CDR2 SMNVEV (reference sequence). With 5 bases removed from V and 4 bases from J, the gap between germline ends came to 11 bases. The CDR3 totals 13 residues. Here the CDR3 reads CASSRTDFYGYTF. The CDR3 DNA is TGTGCCAGCAGTCGCACAGATTTCTATGGCTACACCTTC.

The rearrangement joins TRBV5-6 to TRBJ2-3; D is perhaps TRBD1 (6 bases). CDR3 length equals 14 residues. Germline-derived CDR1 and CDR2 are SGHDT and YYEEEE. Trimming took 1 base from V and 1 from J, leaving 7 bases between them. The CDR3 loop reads CASSLYRGTDTQYF. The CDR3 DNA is TGTGCCAGCAGCTTGTACAGGGGCACAGATACGCAGTATTTT.

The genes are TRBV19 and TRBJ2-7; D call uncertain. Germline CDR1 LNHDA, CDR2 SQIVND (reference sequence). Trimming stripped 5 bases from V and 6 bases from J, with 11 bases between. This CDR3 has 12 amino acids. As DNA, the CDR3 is TGTGCCAGTAGTGTTCCGGAAGGCGAGCAGTACTTC. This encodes CASSVPEGEQYF.